The 27 T cell receptor beta chains below all came from one sample that was sequenced in a study of blood T cell repertoires in COVID-19. Produced via immunoSEQ multiplex PCR; TCRdb's table is partial and in-frame only. The table lists approximately 240,000 clones, approximately 80% of them singletons. The sample was peripheral blood. These receptor sequences come from a woman older than 75 with active or convalescent COVID-19.

The CDR3 spells CASPGTGAPPLHF. CDR3 nucleotides: TGTGCCAGCCCCGGGACAGGGGCCCCACCCCTCCACTTT. The rearrangement links TRBV6-5 to TRBJ1-6; 10 bases fit TRBD1. The ends lost 8 bases at V and 11 bases at J; junction bases unmatched: 6. CDR1 MNHEY and CDR2 SVGAGI come from the germline V gene. The CDR3 extends over 13 amino acids.

In its sample, this clone was seen once. The chain links TRBV18 to TRBJ2-2, with 8 nucleotides matching TRBD2. CDR3 length equals 17 residues. Germline loops: CDR1 KGHSH, CDR2 LQKENI. With 0 bases clipped from V and 1 base from J, the junction kept 4 bases outside the gene matches. Here the CDR3 DNA reads TGTGCCAGCTCACCACCCGGGAGGGCGGAGAACACCGGGGAGCTGTTTTTT. It yields the protein CASSPPGRAENTGELFF.

The rearrangement links TRBV18 to TRBJ2-2; 7 bases agree with TRBD2. CDR1 is KGHSH and CDR2 is LQKENI in the germline V gene. The V segment lost 8 bases and the J segment 7 bases; nucleotides outside the gene matches: 10. The CDR3 totals 14 residues. CDR3 nucleotides: TGTGCCAGCGGAAGGCGGGAGTTGGACGGGGAGCTGTTTTTT. The encoded protein is CASGRRELDGELFF. Looking up the rest from reference TRBV18 and TRBJ2-2 gives the full variable domain: NAGVMQNPRHLVRRRGQEARLRCSPMKGHSHVYWYRQLPEEGLKFMVYLQKENIIDESGMPKERFSAEFPKEGPSILRIQQVVRGDSAAYFCASGRRELDGELFFGEGSRLTVL.

The rearrangement uses TRBV5-1 and TRBJ2-7, with D tentatively TRBD1 (6 bases). This CDR3 comprises 14 residues. CDR1 and CDR2 (germline): SGHRS, YFSETQ. V was clipped by 4 bases and J by 7 bases, with 18 bases between them. CDR3 sequence reads: CASSISGTRKEQYF. The CDR3 DNA sequence: TGCGCCAGCAGCATTTCCGGGACACGGAAAGAGCAGTACTTC.

This rearrangement joins TRBV2 to TRBJ1-4; 10 nucleotides agree with TRBD1. The CDR3 covers 14 residues. Germline V gene lookup returns CDR1 SNHLY and CDR2 FYNNEI. V was pared by 8 bases and J by 7 bases, with 7 bases of the junction left unmatched. The CDR3 sequence: CASDRGRFSEKLFF. The CDR3 DNA sequence: TGTGCCAGCGACAGGGGGCGCTTTTCTGAAAAACTGTTTTTT.

The DNA of the CDR3 is TGTGCCAGCAGCTTATACAGACACCGGGGTGATAATGAAAAACTGTTTTTT. Translating it yields CASSLYRHRGDNEKLFF. The chain is built from TRBV7-9 and TRBJ1-4; no clear D. The germline V and J ends were trimmed by 2 bases and 4 bases, with 17 bases remaining between them. CDR3 length: 17 amino acids. The V gene's germline CDR1 is SEHNR and CDR2 FQNEAQ (reference sequence). Combining the CDR3 with reference TRBV7-9 and TRBJ1-4 gives the whole variable domain DTGVSQNPRHKITKRGQNVTFRCDPISEHNRLYWYRQTLGQGPEFLTYFQNEAQLEKSRLLSDRFSAERPKGSFSTLEIQRTEQGDSAMYLCASSLYRHRGDNEKLFFGSGTQLSVL.

The rearrangement joins TRBV28 to TRBJ1-2; weak D call: TRBD1 (6 bases). The CDR3 is 14 amino acids. Trimming removed 4 bases from V and 8 bases from J, with 17 bases in between. The germline CDR1 and CDR2 sequences are MDHEN and SYDVKM. In DNA form, the CDR3 reads TGTGCCAGCAGTTACCGGTCGACAGGTGGGGGCTACACCTTC. The encoded protein is CASSYRSTGGGYTF.

A few counts support this clone. This chain links TRBV28 with TRBJ1-3; the D is unclear. CDR3 size: 14 residues. V lost 2 bases and J lost 3, with 8 bases in between. Germline lookup yields CDR1 MDHEN and CDR2 SYDVKM. CDR3 sequence: CASSLRLGGNTIYF. Here the CDR3 DNA reads TGTGCCAGCAGTTTACGGCTAGGTGGAAACACCATATATTTT.

This chain connects TRBV19 to TRBJ1-2; TRBD1 is a possible D gene (6 bases). V gave up 4 bases and J gave up 5 bases, with 11 bases separating them. Per the germline V gene, CDR1 is LNHDA and CDR2 is SQIVND (reference sequence). CDR3 size: 13 residues. The CDR3 loop is CASSKDRIYGYTF. In DNA, the CDR3 is TGTGCCAGTAGTAAAGACAGGATTTATGGCTACACCTTC.

The chain recombines TRBV7-9 with TRBJ2-3; TRBD1 agrees at 9 bases. The CDR3 is 15 amino acids. V dropped 8 bases and J dropped 3; count of bases not matched to a gene: 9. Per the germline V gene, CDR1 is SEHNR and CDR2 is FQNEAQ (reference sequence). CDR3 region: CASQSGQGVTDTQYF. The CDR3 nucleotides read TGTGCCAGCCAGTCGGGACAGGGTGTGACAGATACGCAGTATTTT.

The gene calls are TRBV4-1 and TRBJ2-6; D is possibly TRBD2 (6 bases). The CDR3 length is 17 residues. Germline assignment: CDR1 MGHRA and CDR2 YSYEKL. With 6 bases removed from V and 0 bases from J, the gap between germline ends came to 15 bases. In DNA form, the CDR3 reads TGCGCCAGCAGAACAAGCGGGCCCACCTCTGGGGCCAACGTCCTGACTTTC. Translated, it gives CASRTSGPTSGANVLTF.

J is TRBJ1-2 and V is TRBV2; 11 bases line up with TRBD1. The V segment lost 4 bases and the J segment 7 bases; nucleotides outside the gene matches: 5. Germline loops: CDR1 SNHLY, CDR2 FYNNEI. CDR3 length: 14 residues. The chain's CDR3 is CASSAGQGESGYTF. For the CDR3, the DNA is TGTGCCAGCAGTGCGGGACAGGGGGAAAGTGGCTACACCTTC.

This clone came up a few times. The genes are TRBV4-1 and TRBJ2-7; 8 bases are a match to TRBD1. The CDR3 spans 16 residues. Germline CDR1 MGHRA, CDR2 YSYEKL. The ends lost 0 bases at V and 4 bases at J; junction bases unmatched: 8. The CDR3 DNA sequence: TGCGCCAGCAGCCAAGATCGCGCAGGGGGCATTTACGAGCAGTACTTC. Translated, it gives CASSQDRAGGIYEQYF.

V usage is TRBV6-5 and J usage is TRBJ2-5; weak D call: TRBD2 (6 bases). Germline V gene data show CDR1 as MNHEY and CDR2 as SVGAGI. V lost 7 bases to trimming and J lost 0 bases, with 15 bases between them. This CDR3 spans 15 amino acids. CDR3 nucleotides: TGTGCCAGCAAGTCAAGCGGGCCCTACCAAGAGACCCAGTACTTC. It yields the protein CASKSSGPYQETQYF.

The V call is TRBV7-2, the J call TRBJ2-5; D is perhaps TRBD1 (5 bases). The CDR3 runs 17 residues. Trimming pared 0 bases from V and 6 bases from J, leaving 20 bases between. Germline CDR1 SGHTA, CDR2 FQGNSA. CDR3 in amino acids: CASSLATGGPQQQTQYF. CDR3 in DNA: TGTGCCAGCAGCTTAGCTACAGGCGGACCCCAACAACAGACCCAGTACTTC.

This clone occurred a few times. V usage is TRBV6-1 and J usage is TRBJ1-5; perhaps TRBD1 as D (5 bases). The V end lost 6 bases, the J end lost 6 bases, and 12 bases lay between the germline ends. CDR1 is MNHNS, CDR2 SASEGT, per germline. The CDR3 spans 13 residues. CDR3 coding DNA: TGTGCCAGCAGCACCCAGGGAGGTCAGCCCCAGCATTTT. This encodes CASSTQGGQPQHF.

Worth noting for this clone: Other DNA sequences in the same sample also yield this CDR3. The chain employs TRBV12-3 or TRBV12-4 and TRBJ1-2, with 8 bases fitting TRBD1. The trim removed 1 base at V and 5 bases at J, leaving 0 bases unmatched. The CDR3 covers 13 residues. Here the CDR3 DNA reads TGTGCCAGCAGTTTAGGACAGGGGTATGGCTACACCTTC. This gives the protein CASSLGQGYGYTF.

A note on this clone: At one boundary the junction diverges from the germline segment, which might be a read error. The V and J genes are TRBV2 and TRBJ2-7, with D perhaps matching TRBD1 (5 bases). Germline loops: CDR1 SNHLY, CDR2 FYNNEI. CDR3 size: 12 residues. The CDR3 DNA follows: TGTGCCAGCAGTGGACAGTCCTCCGAGCAGTACTTC. As protein: CASSGQSSEQYF. Combining the CDR3 with reference TRBV2 and TRBJ2-7 gives the whole variable domain EPEVTQTPSHQVTQMGQEVILRCVPISNHLYFYWYRQILGQKVEFLVSFYNNEISEKSEIFDDQFSVERPDGSNFTLKIRSTKLEDSAMYFCASSGQSSEQYFGPGTRLTVT.

The chain joins TRBV10-3 to TRBJ1-2; possible D gene TRBD1, 5 bases. CDR3 length: 18 residues. V gave up 3 bases and J gave up 2 bases, with 22 bases separating them. Per the germline V gene, CDR1 is ENHRY and CDR2 is SYGVKD. The CDR3, as DNA: TGTGCCATCAGTGACGGGAGAAAGGGGTCTCAGAAGAACTATGGCTACACCTTC. This sequence encodes CAISDGRKGSQKNYGYTF.

The chain has TRBV4-1 and TRBJ2-7; the match to TRBD1 covers 9 bases. J gave up 0 bases and V 2 bases, and 2 bases lay outside the gene matches. CDR3 length: 15 residues. Germline-derived CDR1 and CDR2 are MGHRA and YSYEKL. This CDR3 reads CASSQTGGASYEQYF. The CDR3 bases are TGCGCCAGCAGCCAAACAGGGGGCGCCTCCTACGAGCAGTACTTC.

The J gene is TRBJ2-2, the V gene TRBV12-3 or TRBV12-4; D gene unclear. V gave up 5 bases and J gave up 3 bases, with 4 bases separating them. This CDR3 contains 12 residues. The CDR3 here is CASSLYTGELFF. CDR3 sequence (DNA): TGTGCCAGCAGTCTCTACACCGGGGAGCTGTTTTTT.

The chain carries TRBV19 and TRBJ1-5; 8 bases are a match to TRBD1. The CDR3 runs to 15 residues. V trimming: 4 bases; J trimming: 0 bases; junction bases outside the gene matches: 2. Germline lookup yields CDR1 LNHDA and CDR2 SQIVND (reference sequence). CDR3: CASSTTGVSNQPQHF. The CDR3, as DNA: TGTGCCAGTAGTACGACAGGGGTTAGCAATCAGCCCCAGCATTTT.

The V call is TRBV9, the J call TRBJ2-1, with D possibly TRBD1 on 5 matching bases. Germline V gives CDR1 SGDLS, CDR2 YYNGEE. This CDR3 spans 13 amino acids. Trimming shortened V by 8 bases and J by 4 bases, and 13 bases separated the two germline ends. The CDR3 is CASSRQIYNEQFF. CDR3 coding DNA: TGTGCCAGTAGCCGACAGATTTACAATGAGCAGTTCTTC.

The rearrangement joins TRBV6-5 to TRBJ2-1, with 14 bases identical to TRBD2. Germline CDR1 reads MNHEY; CDR2 reads SVGAGI. This CDR3 has 15 residues. Trimming cost V 4 bases and J 9 bases; bases outside gene matches: 5. The DNA of the CDR3 is TGTGCCAGCAGTTCGGGACTAGCGGGGGACGGTGAGCAGTTCTTC. This encodes CASSSGLAGDGEQFF.

Only a few counts were recorded for this clone. The rearrangement links TRBV9 to TRBJ1-3; D perhaps matches TRBD1 (5 bases). The CDR3 is made up of 15 amino acids. Looked up from germline, CDR1 is SGDLS and CDR2 is YYNGEE. V gave up 4 bases and J gave up 4 bases, with 15 bases separating them. For the CDR3, the DNA is TGTGCCAGCAGCCCAGAACAAGCAGGGGGAAACACCATATATTTT. As protein: CASSPEQAGGNTIYF.

V and J are TRBV5-6 and TRBJ1-2; no definite D call. Trimming left V 5 bases short and J 4 bases short, with 15 bases between. Looked up from germline, CDR1 is SGHDT and CDR2 is YYEEEE. The CDR3 spans 14 residues. The CDR3 sequence: CASSLFSMSYGYTF. CDR3 DNA: TGTGCCAGCAGTTTATTCTCCATGAGCTATGGCTACACCTTC.

CDR3 protein: CASSLSGRIYEQYF. The CDR3, as DNA: TGTGCCAGCAGCTTGTCCGGCAGGATCTACGAGCAGTACTTC. J is TRBJ2-7 and V is TRBV5-4; D uncertain. The CDR3 covers 14 residues. Looked up from germline, CDR1 is SGHNT and CDR2 is YYREEE (reference sequence). V lost 1 base and J 3 bases, leaving 11 bases between the germline ends.